This is a list of T cell receptor beta chains from one sample in a study of follicular helper T cells after annual influenza vaccination. Sequencing was performed with immunoSEQ multiplex PCR; in TCRdb, only in-frame clones are kept and a portion is missing. Of approximately 30,000 clones listed, approximately 78% were seen once; the top ten hold approximately 1.3%. The specimen was CXCR5+ CD38- circulating T follicular helper cells from blood, collected on the day of influenza vaccination. The receptors derive from an adult who received the influenza vaccine. Each CDR3 is given with its conserved first and last residue. A D gene is named only where the DNA matches it firmly. Some rows mark clone size as missing; the rest say once, few, many or name a class of expanded clone.

D gene | clone size | J gene | V gene | CDR3 DNA | CDR3 protein
NA | once | TRBJ1-1 | TRBV15 | TGTGCCACCAGCAGAGGTGTGGCCCCCCTTGAAGCTTTCTTT | CATSRGVAPLEAFF
TRBD2 | NA | TRBJ2-2 | TRBV25-1 | TGTGCCAGCAGACCTAGCGGGGGGGCCATCGGGGAGCTGTTTTTT | CASRPSGGAIGELFF
NA | NA | TRBJ2-2 | TRBV5-1 | TGCGCCAGCAGCCCTGGTGTCGGGATCGGGGAGCTGTTTTTT | CASSPGVGIGELFF
NA | NA | TRBJ1-2 | TRBV18 | TGTGCCAGCTCACCACCTGGTCCCGGGGGGCCGGGCTATGGCTACACCTTC | CASSPPGPGGPGYGYTF
NA | NA | TRBJ1-4 | TRBV28 | TGTGCCAGCAGTTTATTGGGACTATCACGCAATGAAAAACTGTTTTTT | CASSLLGLSRNEKLFF
TRBD1 | NA | TRBJ2-7 | TRBV18 | TGTGCCAGCTCAGCGATGCGGACAGGAGGTAATTACGAGCAGTACTTC | CASSAMRTGGNYEQYF
NA | NA | TRBJ1-5 | TRBV2 | TGTGCCAGCAGTGAAGCGGGGGGGCCCTATCAGCCCCAGCATTTT | CASSEAGGPYQPQHF
NA | NA | TRBJ2-1 | TRBV7-9 | TGTGCCAGCAGCTCCGGACTATTCCAGTTCTTC | CASSSGLFQFF
NA | once | TRBJ2-7 | TRBV30 | TGTGCCTGGAGTGTTGGGGGGACGGTGGAGTACTTC | CAWSVGGTVEYF
NA | few | TRBJ1-2 | TRBV2 | TGTGCCAGCAGTTGGTCCCGAGAAGCTAACTATGGCTACACCTTC | CASSWSREANYGYTF
TRBD2 | NA | TRBJ2-1 | TRBV28 | TGTGCCAGCAGTTTCCCCATAGCGGGAGGACACAATGAGCAGTTCTTC | CASSFPIAGGHNEQFF
NA | NA | TRBJ1-1 | TRBV7-9 | TGTGCCAGCAGCTACGCCGGGGGGCTTCTGAACACTGAAGCTTTCTTT | CASSYAGGLLNTEAFF
TRBD1 | NA | TRBJ2-2 | TRBV25-1 | TGTGCCAGCACTGCGACAGGGGGCGCCTCCCCCGGGGAGCTGTTTTTT | CASTATGGASPGELFF
NA | NA | TRBJ1-2 | TRBV9 | TGTGCCAGCAGCTCCCAGGTCCTCTATGGCTACACCTTC | CASSSQVLYGYTF
TRBD1 | NA | TRBJ1-4 | TRBV27 | TGTGCCAGCAAAGTCCTAGGACAGGGGAATGAAAAACTGTTTTTT | CASKVLGQGNEKLFF
NA | NA | TRBJ1-1 | TRBV7-3 | TGTGCCAGCAGCCCAACAGGGAACACTGAAGCTTTCTTT | CASSPTGNTEAFF
NA | NA | TRBJ1-2 | TRBV7-2 | TGTGCCAGCAGCTTAGGGGGGGGTGGCTACACCTTC | CASSLGGGGYTF
NA | NA | TRBJ1-4 | TRBV30 | TGTGCCTGGAGGGAACGGGGAAATAATGAAAAACTGTTTTTT | CAWRERGNNEKLFF
TRBD1 | NA | TRBJ2-7 | TRBV28 | TGTGCCAGCAGTTTGCCACAGGGGCCCTACGAGCAGTACTTC | CASSLPQGPYEQYF
TRBD2 | NA | TRBJ2-7 | TRBV27 | TGTGCCACCCGTCGAGGTAGCGGGGGGCATAGCTCCTACGAGCAGTACTTC | CATRRGSGGHSSYEQYF
NA | NA | TRBJ2-3 | TRBV15 | TGTGCCACCAGCAGGCCTAACCGCGGGGATACGCAGTATTTT | CATSRPNRGDTQYF
TRBD1 | NA | TRBJ1-3 | TRBV5-1 | TGCGCCAGCAGCTTACAGACAGGGACAACTGGAAACACCATATATTTT | CASSLQTGTTGNTIYF
NA | NA | TRBJ1-2 | TRBV28 | TGTGCCAGCAGCCCCAGAGGGATCGATGGCTACACCTTC | CASSPRGIDGYTF
NA | NA | TRBJ1-1 | TRBV28 | TGTGCCACCCTGGCCAGGGCGAACACTGAAGCTTTCTTT | CATLARANTEAFF
NA | NA | TRBJ2-1 | TRBV5-1 | TGCGCCAGCAGCAAGGACTTGGGACTGAATGAGCAGTTCTTC | CASSKDLGLNEQFF
NA | NA | TRBJ2-1 | TRBV5-4 | TGTGCCAGCAGCTTGGCGGTTCATTTACCCTACAATGAGCAGTTCTTC | CASSLAVHLPYNEQFF
NA | NA | TRBJ2-5 | TRBV5-6 | TGTGCCAGCATGCGGGGAGAAGAGACCCAGTACTTC | CASMRGEETQYF